The 9 T cell receptor beta chains below were found in one sample sequenced in a study of technical replicates of blood from a handful of donors. This table comes from immunoSEQ multiplex PCR, and its TCRdb copy is limited to in-frame clones, with some not included. The sample includes 54,000 or so clones, approximately 94% of them seen just once. Sequenced input: T cells isolated from PBMCs. The receptors here all came from a human donor in good health.

The genes are TRBV7-8 and TRBJ1-3, with TRBD1 matching 9 bases. V trimming: 5 bases; J trimming: 4 bases; junction bases outside the gene matches: 6. This CDR3 region has 15 residues. The germline V gene has CDR1 SGHVS and CDR2 FQNEAQ. As DNA, the CDR3 is TGTGCCAGCAGCCGCGGGACAGGGAGCGGAAACACCATATATTTT. It yields the protein CASSRGTGSGNTIYF.

V usage is TRBV10-3 and J usage is TRBJ2-1; D is possibly TRBD1 (8 bases). The germline CDR1 and CDR2 sequences are ENHRY and SYGVKD. Trimming cost V 8 bases and J 7 bases, with 21 bases left between them. This CDR3 region has 15 residues. CDR3 coding DNA: TGTGCCATCCATCCTTTACAGGGGGGGAAAAATGAGCAGTTCTTC. Protein sequence: CAIHPLQGGKNEQFF.

A single count supports this clone. The chain recombines TRBV5-4 with TRBJ2-3, with TRBD2 matching 7 bases. The CDR3 is 17 residues long. Unmatched junction bases numbered 11, after V lost 3 bases and J lost 1 base. Per germline, CDR1 SGHNT and CDR2 YYREEE (reference sequence). Here the CDR3 DNA reads TGTGCCAGCAGCTCCACAAAGGGGCTAGCGGGCACAGATACGCAGTATTTT. Protein: CASSSTKGLAGTDTQYF.

The chain couples TRBV5-1 to TRBJ2-4, with D perhaps TRBD1 (6 bases). Trimming shortened V by 3 bases and J by 7 bases, and 20 bases separated the two germline ends. Germline CDR1 SGHRS, CDR2 YFSETQ. The CDR3 runs to 16 residues. The DNA of the CDR3 is TGCGCCAGCAGCTCCACCTCCGACAGGCCCGGGAACATTCAGTACTTC. As protein: CASSSTSDRPGNIQYF.

This rearrangement joins TRBV28 to TRBJ2-3; 7 bases are shared with TRBD2. The length of the CDR3 is 18 residues. Germline CDR1 reads MDHEN; CDR2 reads SYDVKM. Losses at the gene ends were 3 bases for V and 0 bases for J; bases not matched to a gene: 12. The CDR3 spells CASSLRRLAGISTDTQYF. DNA of the CDR3: TGTGCCAGCAGTTTGAGACGACTAGCAGGAATTAGCACAGATACGCAGTATTTT.

This clone was detected only once. V is TRBV10-3 and J is TRBJ2-5, with D possibly matching TRBD2 (6 bases). CDR3 length: 14 amino acids. The germline V and J ends were trimmed by 7 bases and 4 bases, with 16 bases remaining between them. Germline loops: CDR1 ENHRY, CDR2 SYGVKD. The CDR3 sequence is CAINQGLGGETQYF. The DNA for the CDR3 is TGTGCCATCAATCAAGGCTTGGGGGGAGAGACCCAGTACTTC.

The rearrangement uses TRBV11-2 and TRBJ2-2; 8 bases are a match to TRBD2. Germline lookup yields CDR1 SGHAT and CDR2 FQNNGV. Losses at the gene ends were 5 bases for V and 5 bases for J; bases not matched to a gene: 13. The CDR3 spans 17 residues. DNA for the CDR3: TGTGCCAGCAGCCATCGCTCGGGGGGGCCGGGAACCGGGGAGCTGTTTTTT. It yields the protein CASSHRSGGPGTGELFF.

The genes are TRBV6-5 and TRBJ1-4; 7 bases match TRBD1. The V gene end was trimmed by 6 bases and the J gene end by 5 bases; junction bases not matched to a gene: 9. Germline V lookup: CDR1 MNHEY, CDR2 SVGAGI. The CDR3 has 15 amino acids. This CDR3 is CASSPWDRRNEKLFF. Here the CDR3 DNA reads TGTGCCAGCAGCCCATGGGACAGACGCAATGAAAAACTGTTTTTT.

V gene TRBV10-2 combines with J gene TRBJ2-7, with 9 nucleotides matching TRBD1. V trimming: 4 bases; J trimming: 4 bases; junction bases outside the gene matches: 8. From germline, CDR1 is WSHSY and CDR2 SAAADI. The CDR3 extends over 15 amino acids. CDR3 nucleotide sequence: TGCGCCAGCAGTGGCGGGACAGGGATACTGTACGAGCAGTACTTC. It translates to CASSGGTGILYEQYF.